The following is a TCR beta chain sequence with its context. In the original processing: For nucleated cells, counts were estimated from reference gene primer amplification. Assay: immunoSEQ multiplex PCR; the TCRdb copy retains only in-frame clones and omits some. That table gives V, J and clone size, and the DNA gave D and trimming. There are a few hundred thousand clones in the sample; 88% occur only once, and around 2% lies in the top ten. These data are taken from a study of blood T cell repertoires in COVID-19. Whole-study context: There were acute and convalescent COVID-19 samples, and they came from the United States, Italy and Spain.

Trimming removed 4 bases from V and 9 bases from J; junction bases left unmatched: 10. The CDR3 loop spans 15 amino acids. CDR1 SGHAT and CDR2 FQDESV come from the germline V gene (reference sequence). Specimen: PBMCs or T cells enriched from blood (not recorded which). The chain joins TRBV11-1 to TRBJ2-3, with 10 bases matching TRBD2. The sequence was obtained from a woman aged 55-69 years in a cohort exposed to, infected with or recovered from COVID-19 (not recorded which). The CDR3 nucleotides are TGTGCCAGCAGCTCCCACAGGCTAGCGGGAGACACGCAGTATTTT. Translating gives CASSSHRLAGDTQYF.